One TCR beta chain is described in this entry. Antigen: not known. This entry belongs to a study of T cell repertoires in cytomegalovirus infection. Looked up from germline, CDR1 is DFQATT and CDR2 is SNEGSKA (reference sequence). CDR3 length: 16 residues. V was pared by 5 bases and J by 2 bases, with 13 bases of the junction left unmatched. TCRdb recomputed calls from the reads with MiXCR, one row per CDR3 protein. Of hundreds of thousands of distinct CDR3 sequences listed, roughly 30% are singletons. The J gene is TRBJ2-3, the V gene TRBV20-1, with 7 bases identical to TRBD1. This TCR was recovered from a human donor in good health (CMV status not recorded). Some clones in this sample may be carry-over from other donors' samples. The source was cultured CD8+ T cells from PBMCs, collected from culture after CMV antigen stimulation. The CDR3 is CSAEGARGIATDTQYF. In DNA, the CDR3 is TGCAGTGCTGAGGGGGCAAGAGGGATCGCCACAGATACGCAGTATTTT.